This is a list of T cell receptor beta chains from one sample in a study of T cell responses to AZD1222 COVID-19 vaccine. Clones were read by immunoSEQ multiplex PCR, and TCRdb kept only the in-frame ones, dropping some. Among about 150,000 clones, about nine tenths were seen once, and the ten largest hold approximately 17%. Here the sequenced sample was peripheral blood, taken on day 0 of AZD1222 vaccination. The receptors originated from an adult in good health. The CDR3 runs from the conserved cysteine through the conserved F or W. Each record gives: V gene, J gene, CDR3 length, CDR3 protein.

V gene: TRBV7-8; J gene: TRBJ2-7; CDR3 length: 17; CDR3 protein: CASSQTPGDTSSYEQYF
V gene: TRBV7-9; J gene: TRBJ1-2; CDR3 length: 18; CDR3 protein: CASSLAMMLQRRSYGYTF
V gene: TRBV5-6; J gene: TRBJ1-4; CDR3 length: 16; CDR3 protein: CASSLGTGTVNEKLFF
V gene: TRBV7-9; J gene: TRBJ2-5; CDR3 length: 12; CDR3 protein: CASRTGLETQYF
V gene: TRBV2; J gene: TRBJ1-3; CDR3 length: 13; CDR3 protein: CASSTFTLDRKNF
V gene: TRBV4-3; J gene: TRBJ1-3; CDR3 length: 13; CDR3 protein: CASSQEHGNTIYF
V gene: TRBV2; J gene: TRBJ2-3; CDR3 length: 14; CDR3 protein: CASGGIAGANTQYF
V gene: TRBV16; J gene: TRBJ1-1; CDR3 length: 16; CDR3 protein: CASSLPTYRGYTEAFF
V gene: TRBV28; J gene: TRBJ2-3; CDR3 length: 16; CDR3 protein: CASGALLAGSTDTQYF
V gene: TRBV5-1; J gene: TRBJ1-1; CDR3 length: 15; CDR3 protein: CASSLAILGNTEAFF
V gene: TRBV6-2/TRBV6-3; J gene: TRBJ1-5; CDR3 length: 14; CDR3 protein: CASSRSNSNQPQHF
V gene: TRBV5-4; J gene: TRBJ2-1; CDR3 length: 17; CDR3 protein: CASSLGGGARSYNEQFF
V gene: TRBV4-2; J gene: TRBJ1-1; CDR3 length: 14; CDR3 protein: CASSQESRGTEAFF
V gene: TRBV21-1; J gene: TRBJ2-7; CDR3 length: 15; CDR3 protein: CASSKSPALGYEQYF
V gene: TRBV9; J gene: TRBJ1-3; CDR3 length: 15; CDR3 protein: CASSVAHSSGNTIYF
V gene: TRBV5-1; J gene: TRBJ1-3; CDR3 length: 14; CDR3 protein: CASLGGSSGNTIYF
V gene: TRBV12-5; J gene: TRBJ2-1; CDR3 length: 16; CDR3 protein: CASGRLLAGVYNEQFF
V gene: TRBV6-5; J gene: TRBJ1-2; CDR3 length: 12; CDR3 protein: CANYRKGDGYTF
V gene: TRBV5-4; J gene: TRBJ2-5; CDR3 length: 16; CDR3 protein: CASSTVLAGGQETQYF
V gene: TRBV5-4; J gene: TRBJ2-1; CDR3 length: 13; CDR3 protein: CASSLEVPEEQFF